These T cell receptor beta chains were read from a single sample in a study of long-term antiretroviral therapy in people with HIV. Data came from immunoSEQ multiplex PCR; TCRdb stores just in-frame clones and leaves some out. The sample carries about 24,000 clones, around 85% recorded once. The sample here was unsorted PBMCs, taken 0.7 years before starting antiretroviral therapy. These TCRs come from a man aged 25 to 45 with HIV. Each CDR3 is given with its conserved first and last residue. The order of the fields is D gene, V gene, J gene, CDR3 length, clone size, CDR3 protein, CDR3 DNA. D genes are given only for firm matches. A row's size may be missing; if present it is once, few, many or a size class.

.,TRBV10-2,TRBJ2-1,12,.,CASSGPLNEQFF,TGCGCCAGCAGTGGACCGCTCAATGAGCAGTTCTTC
.,TRBV11-3,TRBJ2-2,15,.,CASSAEGQTTGELFF,TGTGCCAGCAGCGCCGAGGGGCAGACCACCGGGGAGCTGTTTTTT
.,TRBV19,TRBJ2-2,16,few,CASTRDGIPNTGELFF,TGTGCCAGTACCAGGGACGGAATACCGAACACCGGGGAGCTGTTTTTT
.,TRBV28,TRBJ2-7,14,.,CASSLTGGEYEQYF,TGTGCCAGCAGTTTAACGGGGGGCGAGTACGAGCAGTACTTC
.,TRBV2,TRBJ2-1,15,.,CASSEKVGTRDEQFF,TGTGCCAGCAGTGAAAAGGTGGGGACGAGGGATGAGCAGTTCTTC
TRBD1,TRBV7-9,TRBJ1-2,18,.,CASSEQPGQGAFNYGYTF,TGTGCCAGCAGCGAGCAACCGGGACAGGGGGCCTTTAACTATGGCTACACCTTC
.,TRBV5-1,TRBJ2-1,14,.,CASSWGDPGNEQFF,TGCGCCAGCAGCTGGGGTGACCCGGGTAATGAGCAGTTCTTC
.,TRBV5-1,TRBJ1-3,14,.,CASSQWGAGNTIYF,TGCGCCAGCAGCCAGTGGGGAGCTGGAAACACCATATATTTT
TRBD1,TRBV7-9,TRBJ2-3,15,.,CASSARDRAADTQYF,TGTGCCAGCAGCGCCCGGGACAGGGCTGCAGATACGCAGTATTTT
.,TRBV7-6,TRBJ1-6,14,.,CASSLGQGGSPLHF,TGTGCCAGCAGCTTAGGCCAGGGAGGTTCACCCCTCCACTTT
TRBD2,TRBV4-1,TRBJ2-3,16,.,CASSLGTSRRTDTQYF,TGCGCCAGCAGCCTGGGGACTAGCCGTCGCACAGATACGCAGTATTTT
TRBD1,TRBV30,TRBJ2-7,14,.,CAWSVGTGFYEQYF,TGTGCCTGGAGTGTAGGGACAGGGTTCTACGAGCAGTACTTC
.,TRBV5-4,TRBJ1-2,15,few,CASSLEQGANYGYTF,TGTGCCAGCAGCTTGGAGCAGGGCGCTAACTATGGCTACACCTTC
TRBD2,TRBV5-4,TRBJ2-1,18,.,CASSLGTSGRAGRNEQFF,TGTGCCAGCAGCTTGGGGACTAGCGGGAGGGCCGGGCGCAATGAGCAGTTCTTC
TRBD2,TRBV6-1,TRBJ2-7,15,.,CASSASGRPLYEQYF,TGTGCCAGCAGTGCGAGCGGGAGGCCCCTTTACGAGCAGTACTTC
.,TRBV4-3,TRBJ2-7,15,.,CASSQDPGLSYEQYF,TGCGCCAGCAGCCAAGATCCGGGGCTCTCCTACGAGCAGTACTTC
.,TRBV9,TRBJ2-1,14,.,CASSVATGNNEQFF,TGTGCCAGCAGCGTAGCTACGGGCAACAATGAGCAGTTCTTC
.,TRBV19,TRBJ1-5,13,.,CASSIDGSQPQHF,TGTGCCAGTAGTATAGACGGGAGTCAGCCCCAGCATTTT
.,TRBV5-4,TRBJ2-3,16,.,CASSLGLAGAADTQYF,TGTGCCAGCAGCTTGGGATTGGCAGGGGCGGCAGATACGCAGTATTTT
TRBD2,TRBV28,TRBJ2-5,14,once,CASETSGGAKTQYF,TGTGCCAGCGAGACTAGCGGGGGGGCGAAGACCCAGTACTTC
.,TRBV7-9,TRBJ1-5,15,.,CASSPSGGTNQPQHF,TGTGCCAGCAGCCCCTCCGGGGGGACCAATCAGCCCCAGCATTTT
.,TRBV20-1,TRBJ2-3,10,.,CSAGTDTQYF,TGCAGTGCTGGGACAGATACGCAGTATTTT
TRBD1,TRBV7-9,TRBJ2-5,15,.,CASSRTGGDYETQYF,TGTGCCAGCAGCCGGACAGGGGGCGATTATGAGACCCAGTACTTC
.,TRBV7-8,TRBJ2-3,19,.,CASSLVAFGSPVGTDTQYF,TGTGCCAGCAGCTTAGTCGCGTTCGGGTCCCCAGTCGGGACAGATACGCAGTATTTT
.,TRBV7-3,TRBJ2-1,16,.,CASSPRTGSSYNEQFF,TGTGCCAGCAGCCCCCGGACCGGGAGCTCCTACAATGAGCAGTTCTTC
.,TRBV7-9,TRBJ1-2,16,medium-sized,CASSLGYRAINYGYTF,TGTGCCAGCAGCTTAGGCTACAGGGCGATCAACTATGGCTACACCTTC
TRBD1,TRBV7-9,TRBJ1-2,14,.,CASSPPGQHPGYTF,TGTGCCAGCAGCCCCCCGGGACAGCACCCTGGCTACACCTTC
.,TRBV7-6,TRBJ1-1,14,.,CASSLGAGPGSAFF,TGTGCCAGCAGCTTAGGAGCTGGCCCGGGGTCCGCTTTCTTT
TRBD2,TRBV7-2,TRBJ2-7,15,few,CASSSGLAGGREQYF,TGTGCCAGCAGCTCGGGACTAGCGGGAGGGCGGGAGCAGTACTTC
TRBD1,TRBV6-5,TRBJ2-7,13,.,CASRDRVMSEQYF,TGTGCCAGCAGAGACAGGGTTATGAGCGAGCAGTACTTC
TRBD2,TRBV28,TRBJ2-2,15,medium-sized,CASHPTSGSTGELFF,TGTGCCAGCCACCCGACTAGCGGGAGCACCGGGGAGCTGTTTTTT
.,TRBV28,TRBJ2-2,14,.,CASRNTGNTGELFF,TGTGCCAGCAGAAACACAGGGAACACCGGGGAGCTGTTTTTT
.,TRBV21-1,TRBJ2-1,20,.,CASSKFEDYHPLGHYNEQFF,TGTGCCAGCAGCAAATTCGAGGACTATCACCCCCTGGGACATTACAATGAGCAGTTCTTC
TRBD1,TRBV6-5,TRBJ2-7,13,.,CASRPDRAYEQYF,TGTGCCAGCAGGCCGGACAGGGCCTACGAGCAGTACTTC
.,TRBV28,TRBJ1-1,13,once,CASSPLRVTEAFF,TGTGCCAGCAGTCCATTAAGGGTAACTGAAGCTTTCTTT
.,TRBV7-2,TRBJ1-3,16,.,CASSLGGGFSGNTIYF,TGTGCCAGCAGCTTAGGGGGGGGATTCTCCGGAAACACCATATATTTT
TRBD2,TRBV7-8,TRBJ2-7,15,few,CASSHPTSVPYEQYF,TGTGCCAGCAGCCACCCCACTAGCGTTCCCTACGAGCAGTACTTC
.,TRBV19,TRBJ2-2,14,once,CASSMERATGELFF,TGTGCCAGTAGTATGGAAAGAGCCACCGGGGAGCTGTTTTTT
TRBD2,TRBV11-2,TRBJ2-1,15,once,CASSSDSGGTYEQFF,TGTGCCAGCAGCTCCGATAGCGGGGGGACCTATGAGCAGTTCTTC